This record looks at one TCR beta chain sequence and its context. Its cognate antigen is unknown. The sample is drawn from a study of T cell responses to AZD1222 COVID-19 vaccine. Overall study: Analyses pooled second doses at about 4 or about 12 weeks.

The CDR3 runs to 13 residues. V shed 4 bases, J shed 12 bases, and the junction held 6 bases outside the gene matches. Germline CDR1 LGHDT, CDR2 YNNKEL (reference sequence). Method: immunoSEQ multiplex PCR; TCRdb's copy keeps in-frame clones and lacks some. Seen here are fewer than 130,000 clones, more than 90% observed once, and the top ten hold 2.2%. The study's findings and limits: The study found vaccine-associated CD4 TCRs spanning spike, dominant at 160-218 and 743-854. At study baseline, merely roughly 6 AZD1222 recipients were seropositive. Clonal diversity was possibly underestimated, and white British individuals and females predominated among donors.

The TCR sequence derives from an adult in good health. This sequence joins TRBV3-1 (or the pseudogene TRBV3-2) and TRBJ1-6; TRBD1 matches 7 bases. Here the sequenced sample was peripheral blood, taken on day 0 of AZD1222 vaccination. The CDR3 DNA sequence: TGTGCCAGCAGCCTCAAAGACAGGGAACCCCTCCACTTT. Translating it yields CASSLKDREPLHF.